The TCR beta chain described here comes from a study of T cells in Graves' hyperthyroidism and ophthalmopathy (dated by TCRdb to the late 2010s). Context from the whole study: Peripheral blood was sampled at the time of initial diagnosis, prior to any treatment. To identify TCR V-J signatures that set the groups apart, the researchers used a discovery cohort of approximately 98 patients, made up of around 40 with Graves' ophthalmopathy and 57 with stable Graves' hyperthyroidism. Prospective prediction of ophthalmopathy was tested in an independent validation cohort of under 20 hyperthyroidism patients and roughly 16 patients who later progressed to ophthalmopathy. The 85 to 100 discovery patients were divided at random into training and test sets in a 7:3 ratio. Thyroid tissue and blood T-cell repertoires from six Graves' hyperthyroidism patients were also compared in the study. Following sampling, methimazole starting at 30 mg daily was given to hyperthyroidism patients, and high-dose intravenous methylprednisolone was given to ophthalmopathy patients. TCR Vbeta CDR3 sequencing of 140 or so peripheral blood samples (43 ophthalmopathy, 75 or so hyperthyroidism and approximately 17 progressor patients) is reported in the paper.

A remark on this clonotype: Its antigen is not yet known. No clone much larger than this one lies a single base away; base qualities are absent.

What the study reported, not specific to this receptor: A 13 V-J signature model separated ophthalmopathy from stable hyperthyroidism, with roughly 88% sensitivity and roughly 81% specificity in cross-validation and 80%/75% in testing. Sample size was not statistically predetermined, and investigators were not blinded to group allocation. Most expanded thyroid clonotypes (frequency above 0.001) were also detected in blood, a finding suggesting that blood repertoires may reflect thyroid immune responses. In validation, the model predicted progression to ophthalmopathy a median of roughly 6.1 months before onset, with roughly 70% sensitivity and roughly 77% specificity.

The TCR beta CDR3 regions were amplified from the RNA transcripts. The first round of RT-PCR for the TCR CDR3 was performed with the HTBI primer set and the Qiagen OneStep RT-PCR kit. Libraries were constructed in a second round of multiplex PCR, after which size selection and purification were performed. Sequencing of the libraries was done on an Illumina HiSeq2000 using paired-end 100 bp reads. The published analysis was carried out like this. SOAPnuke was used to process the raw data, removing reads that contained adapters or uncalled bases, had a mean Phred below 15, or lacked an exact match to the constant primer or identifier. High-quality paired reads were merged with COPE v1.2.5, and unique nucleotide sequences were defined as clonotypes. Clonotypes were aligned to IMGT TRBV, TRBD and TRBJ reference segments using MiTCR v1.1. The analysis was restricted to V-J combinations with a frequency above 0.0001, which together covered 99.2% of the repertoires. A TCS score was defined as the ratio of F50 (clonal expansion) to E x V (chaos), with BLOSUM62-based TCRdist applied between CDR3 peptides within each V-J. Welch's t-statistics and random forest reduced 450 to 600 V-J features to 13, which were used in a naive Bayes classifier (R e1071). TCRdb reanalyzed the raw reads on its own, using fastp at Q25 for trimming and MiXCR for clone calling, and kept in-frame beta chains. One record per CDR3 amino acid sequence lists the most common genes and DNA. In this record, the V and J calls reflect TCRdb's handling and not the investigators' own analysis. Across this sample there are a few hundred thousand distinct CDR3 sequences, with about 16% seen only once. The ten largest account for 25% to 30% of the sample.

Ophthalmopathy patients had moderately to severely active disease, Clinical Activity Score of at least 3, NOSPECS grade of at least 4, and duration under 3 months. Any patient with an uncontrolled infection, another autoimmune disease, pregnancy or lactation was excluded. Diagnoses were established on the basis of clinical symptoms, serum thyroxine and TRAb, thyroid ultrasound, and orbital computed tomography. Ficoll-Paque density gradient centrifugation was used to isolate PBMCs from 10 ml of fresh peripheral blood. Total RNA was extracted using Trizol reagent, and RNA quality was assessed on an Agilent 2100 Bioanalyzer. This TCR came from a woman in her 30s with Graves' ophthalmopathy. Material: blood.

The CDR3 region has the sequence CASRTALGRLFF. The bases read TGTGCCAGCAGGACTGCGTTGGGCAGGCTGTTTTTT. The chain is made from TRBV27 and TRBJ2-2; the D gene assignment is ambiguous. The germline V gene (reference sequence) yields MNHEY for CDR1 and SMNVEV for CDR2. Taken from cysteine to phenylalanine, the CDR3 has 12 residues. Only the CDR3 DNA stays, 36 bases, in frame from base 1. V and J are truncated by 6 bases and 13 bases respectively, leaving an intervening sequence of 15 bases.